This TCR beta chain was captured by sequencing in a study of blood T cell repertoires in COVID-19. The wider study: Acute-phase and convalescent COVID-19 samples originated in the United States, Italy and Spain. T cells, B-cell-depleted T cells, or PBMCs supplied cDNA or gDNA.

V dropped 2 bases and J dropped 10; count of bases not matched to a gene: 4. Germline lookup yields CDR1 KGHSH and CDR2 LQKENI. This CDR3 has 13 residues. As handled by the study authors: Estimation of nucleated cell counts was performed using reference gene primer amplification. The table came from immunoSEQ multiplex PCR; TCRdb's copy has only in-frame clones and leaves some out. Clone size and V and J calls were adopted from that table, with D and trimming inferred from the DNA. This table has 85,000 to 95,000 clones, about two thirds appearing once. The TCR originated in a woman aged 80 or over with acute or convalescent COVID-19. Input material: peripheral blood. The V and J genes are TRBV18 and TRBJ1-1; 10 nucleotides line up with TRBD1. CDR3 in DNA: TGTGCCAGCTCACCAGTTGACAGGGGGCTAGCTTTCTTT. Its protein is CASSPVDRGLAFF.